These 9 T cell receptor beta chains were sequenced from one sample in a study of regulatory T cells in long-lasting Graves disease. Stated time point: persistent/refractory GD, antithyroid drugs over 5 years with positive TRAb. RNA isolated from PBMCs was used to make the TCR library. Construction of TCR beta libraries relied on iRepertoire HTBI primers and on Arm-PCR targeting CDR3 regions. TCRdb reanalysed the multiplex PCR reads using MiXCR and keeps one entry per CDR3 protein. The table shows under 450,000 distinct CDR3 sequences, with 23% occurring only once. This specimen consisted of peripheral blood mononuclear cells (PBMCs), obtained when the disease was refractory, from a patient treated with antithyroid drugs. These receptors were collected from a female donor with Graves disease.

Concerning this clonotype: This clone may be a read error of a much larger clone one base away. The CDR3 reads CASGPWDRETQYF. The CDR3 DNA follows: TGTGCCAGCGGCCCTTGGGACCGGGAGACCCAGTACTTC. The chain recombines TRBV2 with TRBJ2-5; possibly TRBD1 or TRBD2 for D (5 bases each). Germline CDR1 reads SNHLY; CDR2 reads FYNNEI. This CDR3 is built from 13 residues. Deletions cut 8 bases from V and 5 bases from J, with 15 bases between.

The chain recombines TRBV14 with TRBJ1-2; the D gene is possibly TRBD1 (6 bases). The germline gives CDR1 SGHDN, CDR2 FVKESK. The CDR3 length is 17 residues. The V end was cut by 1 base, the J end by 1 base, with 16 bases between. CDR3 sequence (DNA): TGTGCCAGCAGCCAAGCGAAACAGGGTACCCTTAACTATGGCTACACCTTC. Protein sequence: CASSQAKQGTLNYGYTF.

This clonotype was counted at least ten times. The rearrangement uses TRBV15 and TRBJ2-7, with TRBD2 identical over 9 bases. V dropped 1 base and J dropped 2; count of bases not matched to a gene: 6. Germline V lookup: CDR1 LNHNV, CDR2 YYDKDF (reference sequence). There are 16 residues in the CDR3. The CDR3 spells CATSRGPTSGPYEQYF. The CDR3 nucleotides are TGTGCCACCAGCAGAGGACCGACTAGCGGCCCCTACGAGCAGTACTTC.

This clonotype was counted between two and nine times. The V gene is TRBV4-1, the J gene TRBJ2-7, with TRBD1 as a possible D gene (5 bases). Germline loops: CDR1 MGHRA, CDR2 YSYEKL. This CDR3 is 14 amino acids long. The V and J ends lost 0 bases and 4 bases respectively, with 10 bases between them. The CDR3 DNA is TGCGCCAGCAGCCAAGACCCCCAGGGTTACGAGCAGTACTTC. It encodes CASSQDPQGYEQYF.

This clonotype was seen a handful of times. This sequence joins TRBV7-2 and TRBJ1-1, with D hard to call. Germline V gene sequence: CDR1 SGHTA, CDR2 FQGNSA. The CDR3 totals 12 residues. The V end was cut by 4 bases, the J end by 7 bases, with 10 bases between. This chain's CDR3 is CASSSPIIEAFF. The CDR3, as DNA: TGTGCCAGCAGCTCTCCCATTATTGAAGCTTTCTTT.

The rearrangement uses TRBV15 and TRBJ2-1; TRBD2 aligns across 7 bases. With 6 bases clipped from V and 7 bases from J, the junction kept 9 bases outside the gene matches. CDR1 and CDR2 (germline): LNHNV, YYDKDF (reference sequence). This CDR3 region has 14 residues. This chain's CDR3 is CATRAVGSGNEQFF. DNA for the CDR3: TGTGCCACCAGGGCAGTAGGTAGCGGGAATGAGCAGTTCTTC.

This clonotype was observed a few times. V and J are TRBV6-1 and TRBJ2-5; the D is unclear. Germline lookup yields CDR1 MNHNS and CDR2 SASEGT. This CDR3 region has 13 residues. V lost 5 bases to trimming and J lost 5 bases, with 12 bases between them. CDR3 sequence (DNA): TGTGCCAGCAGTCCTTTCGGGCGGGAGACCCAGTACTTC. Protein sequence: CASSPFGRETQYF.

This clonotype was seen ten or more times. CDR3 DNA: TGTGCCAGCAAGCTTAGGGGAGAGTCCTACAATGAGCAGTTCTTC. As protein: CASKLRGESYNEQFF. The chain is built from TRBV7-2 and TRBJ2-1; D is possibly TRBD1 or TRBD2 (5 bases each). The CDR3 runs to 15 residues. The V and J ends lost 7 bases and 1 base respectively, with 14 bases between them. Germline loops: CDR1 SGHTA, CDR2 FQGNSA.

This sequence joins TRBV28 and TRBJ2-3, with 8 positions matching TRBD2. The CDR3 is 16 amino acids. Germline V gene lookup returns CDR1 MDHEN and CDR2 SYDVKM. The V gene end was trimmed by 5 bases and the J gene end by 5 bases; junction bases not matched to a gene: 12. CDR3 nucleotides: TGTGCCAGCAGTCCTGCGGTGGCGGGGGGTGTAGATACGCAGTATTTT. As protein: CASSPAVAGGVDTQYF.